Reported below is one T cell receptor (beta chain). Its antigen remains unidentified. This sample was taken from a study of blood T cells in healthy people across ages. The overall study: Capture by template switching was about one barcoded beta molecule per two T cells.

The study, taken as a whole, reports: In these data, TCR beta diversity tracked strongly with naive T cell percentage. Relative to aged donors, long-lived donors carried more naive CD4+ cells and displayed higher diversity.

A J-beta primer mix and a sample-barcoded 5' primer were used in a second PCR of about 7 to 11 cycles. Each cDNA molecule was tagged by a template-switch adaptor with 12 random nucleotides. MiXCR, applied by TCRdb to the 5' RACE reads, yields one record per CDR3 protein. The sample lists around 780,000 distinct CDR3 sequences; about 61% were seen once. CDR1 is SQVTM, CDR2 ANQGSEA, per germline. The CDR3 runs 8 residues. The ends were cut back, 7 bases at V and 11 bases at J, with 6 bases in the middle. The receptor's source is a man in his forties in good health. The source material was blood. The V gene is TRBV29-1, the J gene TRBJ2-1, with D possibly called TRBD1 or TRBD2 (5 bases each). The CDR3 DNA sequence: TGCAGCGGGGGACAGCAGTTCTTC. It encodes CSGGQQFF.